The 20 T cell receptor beta chains presented below share a single source sample, sequenced in a study of shared clonotypes between healthy human individuals. Profiled with immunoSEQ multiplex PCR; TCRdb holds only in-frame clones, not every one. The sample lists over 400,000 clones, 81% occurring once. The specimen sequenced was PBMCs. These TCRs come from a woman aged 35 to 49 in good health. Some clones in this sample may be carry-over from other donors' samples.

The chain has TRBV6-5 and TRBJ2-7, with D perhaps matching TRBD1 or TRBD2 (5 bases each). Germline V CDR1 and CDR2: MNHEY, SVGAGI. This CDR3 is built from 15 residues. Trimming took off 2 bases at V and 3 bases at J, with 14 bases between the two ends. CDR3 protein: CASSYDPGRIYEQYF. Here the CDR3 DNA reads TGTGCCAGCAGTTACGACCCGGGACGGATCTACGAGCAGTACTTC.

V and J are TRBV6-1 and TRBJ1-2; 7 bases map to TRBD1. This CDR3 contains 14 residues. Germline trimming cut 7 bases from V and 5 bases from J; bases unmatched to any gene: 10. In germline, CDR1 is MNHNS, CDR2 SASEGT. CDR3 nucleotides: TGTGCCAGCAACCTTGGCAGGGGGTTGTATGGCTACACCTTC. Translation: CASNLGRGLYGYTF.

V usage is TRBV11-2 and J usage is TRBJ1-3, with D possibly being TRBD1 (5 bases). Germline V lookup: CDR1 SGHAT, CDR2 FQNNGV. The V gene lost 4 bases and the J gene lost 4 bases, with 5 bases spanning the gap. The length of the CDR3 is 12 residues. CDR3 bases: TGTGCCAGCAGCTGGGGCGGAAACACCATATATTTT. Amino acid sequence: CASSWGGNTIYF.

This chain connects TRBV9 to TRBJ2-2; D remains ambiguous. Trimming stripped 0 bases from V and 7 bases from J, with 16 bases between. Germline CDR1 reads SGDLS; CDR2 reads YYNGEE. CDR3 length: 16 amino acids. This CDR3 is CASSVERDTAFGELFF. Here the CDR3 DNA reads TGTGCCAGCAGCGTAGAAAGAGACACAGCGTTCGGGGAGCTGTTTTTT.

This rearrangement joins TRBV5-1 to TRBJ2-5, with unresolved D. CDR1 is SGHRS and CDR2 is YFSETQ in the germline V gene. This CDR3 contains 13 residues. Trimming took 2 bases from V and 2 from J, leaving 7 bases between them. CDR3 residues: CASSFQVQETQYF. CDR3 bases: TGCGCCAGCAGCTTCCAGGTACAAGAGACCCAGTACTTC.

In its sample, this clone was seen many times. The chain links TRBV7-9 to TRBJ2-1, with 11 bases that match TRBD2. Trimming removed 3 bases from V and 8 bases from J; junction bases left unmatched: 6. CDR1 is SEHNR, CDR2 FQNEAQ, per germline (reference sequence). CDR3 length: 15 residues. The CDR3 DNA reads TGTGCCAGCAGCTTCCGGACTAGCGGGTCCTATGAGCAGTTCTTC. It codes for CASSFRTSGSYEQFF.

The J gene is TRBJ2-7, the V gene TRBV5-5; 7 bases are a match to TRBD1. The CDR3 has 14 amino acids. V shed 4 bases and J 7 bases; nucleotides not matched to a gene: 11. From germline, CDR1 is SGHKS and CDR2 YYEKEE (reference sequence). The CDR3 loop is CASSRDSTREEQYF. The CDR3 nucleotides are TGTGCCAGCAGCCGGGACAGTACCCGCGAAGAGCAGTACTTC.

This chain joins TRBV28 and TRBJ2-3; 9 bases are a match to TRBD2. This CDR3 is built from 14 residues. V dropped 6 bases and J dropped 6; count of bases not matched to a gene: 7. Germline CDR1 is MDHEN and CDR2 is SYDVKM. The CDR3: CASSNLLAGDTQYF. The DNA for the CDR3 is TGTGCCAGCAGCAACCTCCTAGCGGGGGATACGCAGTATTTT.

This clone was detected ten times or more. Other nucleotide sequences in the sample specify the same CDR3. In DNA form, the CDR3 reads TGTGCCAGCAGTTTGTCAACCAACTACGAGCAGTACTTC. It codes for CASSLSTNYEQYF. The chain recombines TRBV6-6 with TRBJ2-7; D is uncertain. There are 13 residues in the CDR3. Germline V CDR1 and CDR2: MNHNY, SVGAGI (reference sequence). V lost 4 bases, J lost 3 bases, and 10 bases lay in between.

This clone was found a few times. V gene TRBV7-8 combines with J gene TRBJ1-1; D may be TRBD1 (5 bases). Germline V gene sequence: CDR1 SGHVS, CDR2 FQNEAQ. Trimming removed 1 base from V and 3 bases from J, with 15 bases in between. This CDR3 has 16 amino acids. CDR3 nucleotide sequence: TGTGCCAGCAGCTTAGTAGGGTCCAGGGCCTACACTGAAGCTTTCTTT. Residues: CASSLVGSRAYTEAFF. Full variable domain (remainder filled in from reference TRBV7-8 and TRBJ1-1): GAGVSQSPRYKVAKRGQDVALRCDPISGHVSLFWYQQALGQGPEFLTYFQNEAQLDKSGLPSDRFFAERPEGSVSTLKIQRTQQEDSAVYLCASSLVGSRAYTEAFFGQGTRLTVV.

The chain uses TRBV9 and TRBJ2-5; 12 nucleotides agree with TRBD2. J was trimmed by 7 bases and V by 0 bases; bases with no gene match: 7. The CDR3 has 16 amino acids. Per germline, CDR1 SGDLS and CDR2 YYNGEE. The CDR3 is CASSVDGLAGRGTQYF. CDR3 nucleotides: TGTGCCAGCAGCGTAGATGGACTAGCGGGGAGGGGGACCCAGTACTTC.

This clone was seen many times. The CDR3 loop reads CASSQVPSGRSYEQYF. The CDR3 bases are TGCGCCAGCAGCCAAGTTCCTAGCGGGCGCTCCTACGAGCAGTACTTC. J is TRBJ2-7 and V is TRBV4-1; 8 positions match TRBD2. V lost 1 base to trimming and J lost 0 bases; unmatched junction nucleotides: 5. This CDR3 spans 16 amino acids. The germline V gene has CDR1 MGHRA and CDR2 YSYEKL.

This clone is a singleton in its sample. The sample holds other DNA sequences that translate to the same CDR3. The J gene is TRBJ1-1, the V gene TRBV18; TRBD1 might be the D (6 bases). Trimming cost V 2 bases and J 0 bases, with 10 bases left between them. The CDR3 is 15 residues long. Germline V gene sequence: CDR1 KGHSH, CDR2 LQKENI. CDR3 loop: CASSPRTDMNTEAFF. The CDR3 nucleotides read TGTGCCAGCTCACCAAGGACAGATATGAACACTGAAGCTTTCTTT.

The chain links TRBV5-1 to TRBJ2-7; D unclear. Germline values: CDR1 SGHRS, CDR2 YFSETQ. The CDR3 covers 16 residues. Trimming took off 4 bases at V and 0 bases at J, with 17 bases between the two ends. The CDR3 is CASSPAQGWDSYEQYF. CDR3 nucleotides: TGCGCCAGCAGCCCAGCTCAAGGGTGGGACTCCTACGAGCAGTACTTC.

In the case of this clone: It is likely a read error: a sequence one base away is far more abundant. This rearrangement joins TRBV5-1 to TRBJ2-7; 11 nucleotides align to TRBD1. This CDR3 region has 15 residues. Germline assignment: CDR1 SGHRS and CDR2 YFSETQ. The DNA for the CDR3 is TGCGTCAGCAGCTTGGAGCCGGGACAGGGGGTCGAGCAGTACTTC. It codes for CVSSLEPGQGVEQYF.

As regards this clone: Given a far larger clone just one base away, this is likely a sequencing read error. Other nucleotide sequences from this sample produce the same CDR3. V usage is TRBV18 and J usage is TRBJ2-7; 13 bases are shared with TRBD2. Germline-derived CDR1 and CDR2 are KGHSH and LQKENI. The CDR3 has 15 amino acids. The V gene end was trimmed by 7 bases and the J gene end by 5 bases; junction bases not matched to a gene: 8. The chain's CDR3 is CASCRTSGSVDEQYF. CDR3 nucleotide sequence: TGTGCCAGCTGCAGGACTAGCGGGAGTGTGGACGAGCAGTACTTC.

With respect to this clone: With only one base between it and a far larger clone, this is likely a read error. This chain connects TRBV13 to TRBJ1-1, with 12 bases that match TRBD1. This CDR3 has 18 amino acids. The germline CDR1 and CDR2 sequences are PRHDT and FYEKMQ (reference sequence). CDR3 bases: TGTGCCAGCAGCTTCCCGGGGACAGGGGGCTTGGAGGGCACTGAAGCTCTCTTT. Translation: CASSFPGTGGLEGTEALF.

The rearrangement uses TRBV11-2 and TRBJ2-7, with 10 positions matching TRBD2. The V and J ends lost 4 bases and 1 base, in that order; junction bases with no gene match: 10. Germline V gene sequence: CDR1 SGHAT, CDR2 FQNNGV. The CDR3 has 17 amino acids. CDR3 sequence reads: CASSWPPTSGYSYEQYF. The CDR3 region has the DNA TGTGCCAGCAGCTGGCCTCCGACTAGCGGGTATTCCTACGAGCAGTACTTC.

The rearrangement links TRBV6-1 to TRBJ2-7; either TRBD1 or TRBD2 may fit D (5 bases each). The CDR3 has 18 amino acids. Germline V gene lookup returns CDR1 MNHNS and CDR2 SASEGT. V was shortened by 1 base and J by 1 base, with 20 bases between the two germline ends. CDR3 in DNA: TGTGCCAGCAGTGAAGGGCCACCCTCGGGGCTTCATTCCTACGAGCAGTACTTC. This translates into CASSEGPPSGLHSYEQYF.

The chain uses TRBV30 and TRBJ1-4, with D perhaps TRBD1 (5 bases). The length of the CDR3 is 16 residues. V was pared by 1 base and J by 8 bases, with 20 bases between. The germline V gene encodes CDR1 GTSNPN and CDR2 SVGIG (reference sequence). CDR3 in DNA: TGTGCCTGGAGTGCCCCCCGGCGGGGGATGGGAGAAAAACTGTTTTTT. It encodes CAWSAPRRGMGEKLFF.